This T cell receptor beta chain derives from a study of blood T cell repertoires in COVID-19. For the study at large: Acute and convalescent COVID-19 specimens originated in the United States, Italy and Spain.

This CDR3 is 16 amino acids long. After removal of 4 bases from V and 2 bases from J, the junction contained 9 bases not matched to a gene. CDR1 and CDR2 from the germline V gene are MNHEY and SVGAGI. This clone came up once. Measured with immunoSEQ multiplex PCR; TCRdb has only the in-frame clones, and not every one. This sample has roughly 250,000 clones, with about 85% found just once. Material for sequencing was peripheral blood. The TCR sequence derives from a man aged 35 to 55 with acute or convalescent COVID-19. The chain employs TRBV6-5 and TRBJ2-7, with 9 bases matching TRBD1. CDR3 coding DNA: TGTGCCAGCAGTTCCCCAGACAGGGGGAGACCCTACGAGCAGTACTTC. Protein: CASSSPDRGRPYEQYF.